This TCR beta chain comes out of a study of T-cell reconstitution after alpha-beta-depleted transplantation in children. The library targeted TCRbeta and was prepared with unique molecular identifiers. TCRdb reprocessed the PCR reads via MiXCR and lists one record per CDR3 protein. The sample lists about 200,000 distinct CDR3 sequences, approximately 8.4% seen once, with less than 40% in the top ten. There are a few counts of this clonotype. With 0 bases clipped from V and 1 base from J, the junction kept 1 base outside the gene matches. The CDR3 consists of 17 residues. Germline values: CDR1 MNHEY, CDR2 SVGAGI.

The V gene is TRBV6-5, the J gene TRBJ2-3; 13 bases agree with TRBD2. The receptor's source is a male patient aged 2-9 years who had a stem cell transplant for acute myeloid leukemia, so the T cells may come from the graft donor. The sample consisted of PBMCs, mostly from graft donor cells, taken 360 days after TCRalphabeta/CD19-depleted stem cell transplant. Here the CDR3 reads CASSYSGLAGRTDTQYF. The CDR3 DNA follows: TGTGCCAGCAGTTACTCGGGACTAGCGGGGCGCACAGATACGCAGTATTTT.